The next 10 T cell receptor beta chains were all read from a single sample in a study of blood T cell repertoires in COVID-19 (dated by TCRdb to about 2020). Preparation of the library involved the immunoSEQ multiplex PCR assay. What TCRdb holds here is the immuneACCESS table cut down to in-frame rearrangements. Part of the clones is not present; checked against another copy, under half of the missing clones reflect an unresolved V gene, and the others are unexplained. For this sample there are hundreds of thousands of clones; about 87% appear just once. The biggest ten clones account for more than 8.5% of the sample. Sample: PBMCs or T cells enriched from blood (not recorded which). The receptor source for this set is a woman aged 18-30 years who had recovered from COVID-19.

The CDR3 reads CASSQGPVETQYF. CDR3 in DNA: TGCGCCAGCAGCCAAGGCCCAGTGGAGACCCAGTACTTC. The rearrangement joins TRBV4-1 to TRBJ2-5; the D is unclear. This CDR3 comprises 13 residues. V lost 1 base and J 5 bases, leaving 8 bases between the germline ends. The germline CDR1 and CDR2 sequences are MGHRA and YSYEKL.

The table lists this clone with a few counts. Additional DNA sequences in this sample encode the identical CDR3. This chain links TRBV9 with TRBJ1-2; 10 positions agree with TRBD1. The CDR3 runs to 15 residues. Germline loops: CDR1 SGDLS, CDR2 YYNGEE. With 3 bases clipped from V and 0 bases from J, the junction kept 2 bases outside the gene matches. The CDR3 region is CASSGDRGPNYGYTF. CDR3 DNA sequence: TGTGCCAGCAGCGGAGACAGGGGGCCTAACTATGGCTACACCTTC.

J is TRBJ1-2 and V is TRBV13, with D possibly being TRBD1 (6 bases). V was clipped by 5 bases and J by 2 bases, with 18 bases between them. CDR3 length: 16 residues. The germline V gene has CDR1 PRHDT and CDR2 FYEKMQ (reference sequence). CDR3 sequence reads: CASSALPQGSNYGYTF. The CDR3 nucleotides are TGTGCCAGCAGCGCCCTTCCACAGGGCTCAAACTATGGCTACACCTTC.

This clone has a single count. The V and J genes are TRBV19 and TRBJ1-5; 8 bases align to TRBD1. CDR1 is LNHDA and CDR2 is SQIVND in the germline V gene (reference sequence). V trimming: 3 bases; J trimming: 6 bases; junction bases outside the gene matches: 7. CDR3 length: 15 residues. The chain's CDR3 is CASSMDRVGGQPQHF. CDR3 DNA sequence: TGTGCCAGTAGTATGGACAGGGTAGGGGGTCAGCCCCAGCATTTT.

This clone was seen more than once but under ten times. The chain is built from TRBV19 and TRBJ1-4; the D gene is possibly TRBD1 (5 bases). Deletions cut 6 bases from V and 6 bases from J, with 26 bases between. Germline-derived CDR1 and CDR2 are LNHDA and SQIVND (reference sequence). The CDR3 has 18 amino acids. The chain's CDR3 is CASRQQRGGAPFYEKLFF. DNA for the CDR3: TGTGCCAGTAGACAACAACGGGGGGGTGCTCCTTTCTATGAAAAACTGTTTTTT. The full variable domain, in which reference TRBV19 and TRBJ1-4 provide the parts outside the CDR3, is DGGITQSPKYLFRKEGQNVTLSCEQNLNHDAMYWYRQDPGQGLRLIYYSQIVNDFQKGDIAEGYSVSREKKESFPLTVTSAQKNPTAFYLCASRQQRGGAPFYEKLFFGSGTQLSVL.

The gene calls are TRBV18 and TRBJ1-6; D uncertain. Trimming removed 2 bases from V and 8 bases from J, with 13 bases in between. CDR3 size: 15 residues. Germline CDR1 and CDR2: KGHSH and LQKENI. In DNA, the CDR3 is TGTGCCAGCTCACCAGCAGAGGGAGTTCATTCACCCCTCCACTTT. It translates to CASSPAEGVHSPLHF.

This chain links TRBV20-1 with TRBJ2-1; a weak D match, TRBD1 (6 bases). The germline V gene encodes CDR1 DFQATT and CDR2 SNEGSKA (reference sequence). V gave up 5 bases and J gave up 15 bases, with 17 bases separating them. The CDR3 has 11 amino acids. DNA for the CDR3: TGCAGTGCTCCGCCGACAGGCTTGGGGTTCTTC. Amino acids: CSAPPTGLGFF.

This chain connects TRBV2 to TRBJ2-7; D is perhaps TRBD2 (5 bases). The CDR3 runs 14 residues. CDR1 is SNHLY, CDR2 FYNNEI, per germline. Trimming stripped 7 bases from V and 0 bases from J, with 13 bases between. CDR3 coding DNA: TGTGCCAGCACTTGGACTTATCCCTCCTACGAGCAGTACTTC. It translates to CASTWTYPSYEQYF.

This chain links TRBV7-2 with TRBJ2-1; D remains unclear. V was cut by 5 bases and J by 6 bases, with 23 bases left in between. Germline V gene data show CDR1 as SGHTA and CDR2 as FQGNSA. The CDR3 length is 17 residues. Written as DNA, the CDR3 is TGTGCCAGCAGCCCAAAGCGTGGAGCAACTTTTAGCAATGAGCAGTTCTTC. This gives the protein CASSPKRGATFSNEQFF. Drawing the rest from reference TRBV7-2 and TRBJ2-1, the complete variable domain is GAGVSQSPSNKVTEKGKDVELRCDPISGHTALYWYRQSLGQGLEFLIYFQGNSAPDKSGLPSDRFSAERTGGSVSTLTIQRTQQEDSAVYLCASSPKRGATFSNEQFFGPGTRLTVL.

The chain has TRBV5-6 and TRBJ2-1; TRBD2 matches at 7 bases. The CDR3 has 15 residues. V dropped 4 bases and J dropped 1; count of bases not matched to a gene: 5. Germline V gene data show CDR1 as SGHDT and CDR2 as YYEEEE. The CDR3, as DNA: TGTGCCAGCAGCCGTAGCGGGTCGTCCTACAATGAGCAGTTCTTC. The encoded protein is CASSRSGSSYNEQFF. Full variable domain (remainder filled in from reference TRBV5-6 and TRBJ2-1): DAGVTQSPTHLIKTRGQQVTLRCSPKSGHDTVSWYQQALGQGPQFIFQYYEEEERQRGNFPDRFSGHQFPNYSSELNVNALLLGDSALYLCASSRSGSSYNEQFFGPGTRLTVL.